Listed here is a single T cell receptor (beta chain). Its antigen is not identified. At one of its ends the junction is not consistent with the germline gene, which may arise from a read error. These data are taken from a study of human T cells and chemical hapten exposure. Study observations and caveats: Expanded TCRs grouped into significantly more large CDR3 similarity clusters than controls produced.

TCRdb passed the RACE reads through MiXCR, listing each CDR3 protein once. Of 55,000 to 75,000 distinct CDR3 sequences in the sample, 12% are singletons; the top ten hold roughly 2.4%. The CDR3 is 11 residues long. Germline loops: CDR1 SGHRS, CDR2 YFSETQ. Time point denoted: patch test 3, about 24 weeks after DPC sensitization. As for treatment: therapeutic diphenylcyclopropenone sensitization with weekly scalp DPC. The sample here was whole blood, taken in connection with sensitization to the hapten diphenylcyclopropenone (DPC). The TCR originated in a man aged 30-40 years with alopecia areata. Some clones in this sample may be carry-over from other donors' samples. The V gene is TRBV5-1, the J gene TRBJ2-7; 7 bases line up with TRBD1. This CDR3 reads CASSLKGGQIF. CDR3 DNA: TGCGCCAGCAGCTTGAAAGGGGGACAGATCTTC.